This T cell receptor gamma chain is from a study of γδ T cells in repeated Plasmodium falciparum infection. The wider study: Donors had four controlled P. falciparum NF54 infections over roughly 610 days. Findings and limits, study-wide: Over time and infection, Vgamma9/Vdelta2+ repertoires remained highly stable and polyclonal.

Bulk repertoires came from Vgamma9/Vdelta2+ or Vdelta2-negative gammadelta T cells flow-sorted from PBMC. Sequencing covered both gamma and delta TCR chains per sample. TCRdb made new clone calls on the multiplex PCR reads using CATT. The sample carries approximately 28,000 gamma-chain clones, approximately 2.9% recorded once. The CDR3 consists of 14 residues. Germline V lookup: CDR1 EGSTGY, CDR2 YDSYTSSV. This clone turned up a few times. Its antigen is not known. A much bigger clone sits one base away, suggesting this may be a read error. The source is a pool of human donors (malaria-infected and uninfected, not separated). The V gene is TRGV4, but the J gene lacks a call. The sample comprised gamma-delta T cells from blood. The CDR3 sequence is CATWDAGWYYKKLF. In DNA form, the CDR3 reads TGTGCCACCTGGGATGCAGGTTGGTATTATAAGAAGCTCTTT.